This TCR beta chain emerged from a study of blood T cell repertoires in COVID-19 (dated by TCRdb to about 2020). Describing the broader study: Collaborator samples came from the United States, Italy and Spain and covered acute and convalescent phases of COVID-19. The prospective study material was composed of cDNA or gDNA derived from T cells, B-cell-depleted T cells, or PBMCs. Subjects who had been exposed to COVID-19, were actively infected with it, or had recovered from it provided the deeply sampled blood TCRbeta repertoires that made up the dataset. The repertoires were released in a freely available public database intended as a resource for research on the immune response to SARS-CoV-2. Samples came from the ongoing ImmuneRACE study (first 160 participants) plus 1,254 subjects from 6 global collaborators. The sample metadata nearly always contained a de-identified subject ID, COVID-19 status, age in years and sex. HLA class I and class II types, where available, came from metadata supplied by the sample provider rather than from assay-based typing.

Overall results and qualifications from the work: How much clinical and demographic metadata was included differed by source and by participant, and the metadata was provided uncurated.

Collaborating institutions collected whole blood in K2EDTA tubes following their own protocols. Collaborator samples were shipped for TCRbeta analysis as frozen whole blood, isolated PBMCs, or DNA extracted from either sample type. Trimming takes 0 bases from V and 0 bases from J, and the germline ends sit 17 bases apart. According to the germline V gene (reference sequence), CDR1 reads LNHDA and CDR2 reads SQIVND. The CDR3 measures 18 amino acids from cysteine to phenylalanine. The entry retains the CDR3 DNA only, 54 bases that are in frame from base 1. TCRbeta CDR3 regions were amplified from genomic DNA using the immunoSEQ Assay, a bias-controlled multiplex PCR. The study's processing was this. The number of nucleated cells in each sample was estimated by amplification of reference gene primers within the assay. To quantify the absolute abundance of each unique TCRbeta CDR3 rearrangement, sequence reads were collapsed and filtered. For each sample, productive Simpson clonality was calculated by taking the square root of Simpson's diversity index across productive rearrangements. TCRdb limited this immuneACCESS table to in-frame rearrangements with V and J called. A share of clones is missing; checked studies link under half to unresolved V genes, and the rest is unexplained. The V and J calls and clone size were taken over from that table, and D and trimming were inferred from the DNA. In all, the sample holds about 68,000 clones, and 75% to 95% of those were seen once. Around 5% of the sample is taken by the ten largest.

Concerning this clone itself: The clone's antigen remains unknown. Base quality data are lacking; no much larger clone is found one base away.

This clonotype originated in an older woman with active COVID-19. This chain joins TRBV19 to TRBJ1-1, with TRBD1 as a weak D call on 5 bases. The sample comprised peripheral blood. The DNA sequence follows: TGTGCCAGTAGTATAGATCATTTCCTTGGGGCGGTGAACACTGAAGCTTTCTTT. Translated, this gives CASSIDHFLGAVNTEAFF.